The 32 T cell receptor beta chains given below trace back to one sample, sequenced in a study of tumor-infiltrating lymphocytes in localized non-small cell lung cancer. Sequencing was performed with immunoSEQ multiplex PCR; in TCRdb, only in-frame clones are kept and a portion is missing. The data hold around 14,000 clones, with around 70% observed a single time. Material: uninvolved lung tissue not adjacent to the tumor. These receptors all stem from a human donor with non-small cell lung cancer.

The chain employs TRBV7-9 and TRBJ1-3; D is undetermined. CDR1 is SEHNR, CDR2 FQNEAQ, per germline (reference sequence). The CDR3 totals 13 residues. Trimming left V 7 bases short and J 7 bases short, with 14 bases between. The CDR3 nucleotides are TGTGCCAGCACGTTCGGGGTAGGCAACACCATATATTTT. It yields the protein CASTFGVGNTIYF.

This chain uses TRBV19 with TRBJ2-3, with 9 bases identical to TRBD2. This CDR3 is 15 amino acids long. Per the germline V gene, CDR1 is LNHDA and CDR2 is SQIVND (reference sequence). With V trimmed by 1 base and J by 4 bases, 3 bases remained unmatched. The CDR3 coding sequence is TGTGCCAGTAGTATAGTGGCGGGAGGGCCAGATACGCAGTATTTT. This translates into CASSIVAGGPDTQYF.

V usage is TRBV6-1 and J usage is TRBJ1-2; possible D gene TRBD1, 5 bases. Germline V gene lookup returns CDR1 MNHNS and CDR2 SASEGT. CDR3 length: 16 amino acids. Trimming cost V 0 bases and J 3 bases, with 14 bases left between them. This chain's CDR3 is CASSEAGRGADYGYTF. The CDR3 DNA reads TGTGCCAGCAGTGAAGCCGGGAGGGGCGCTGACTATGGCTACACCTTC.

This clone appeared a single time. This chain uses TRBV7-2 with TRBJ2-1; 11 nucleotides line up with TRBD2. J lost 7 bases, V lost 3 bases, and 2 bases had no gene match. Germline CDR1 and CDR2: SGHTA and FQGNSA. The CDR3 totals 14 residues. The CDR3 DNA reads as TGTGCCAGCAGCTTCGGGACTAGCGGAAATGAGCAGTTCTTC. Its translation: CASSFGTSGNEQFF.

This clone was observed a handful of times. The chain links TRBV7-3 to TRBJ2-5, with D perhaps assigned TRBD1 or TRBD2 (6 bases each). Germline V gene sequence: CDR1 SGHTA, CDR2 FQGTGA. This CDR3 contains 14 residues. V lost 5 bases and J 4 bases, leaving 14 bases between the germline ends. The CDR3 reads CASSLSGGSETQYF. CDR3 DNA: TGTGCCAGCAGCCTATCCGGGGGCTCAGAGACCCAGTACTTC.

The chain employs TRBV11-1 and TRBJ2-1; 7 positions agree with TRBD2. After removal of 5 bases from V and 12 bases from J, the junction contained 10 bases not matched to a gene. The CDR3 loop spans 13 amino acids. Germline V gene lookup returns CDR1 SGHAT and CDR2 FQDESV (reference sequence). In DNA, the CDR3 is TGTGCCAGCAGCCGGGGTAGGGAGGGCGTGCAGTTCTTC. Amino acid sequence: CASSRGREGVQFF.

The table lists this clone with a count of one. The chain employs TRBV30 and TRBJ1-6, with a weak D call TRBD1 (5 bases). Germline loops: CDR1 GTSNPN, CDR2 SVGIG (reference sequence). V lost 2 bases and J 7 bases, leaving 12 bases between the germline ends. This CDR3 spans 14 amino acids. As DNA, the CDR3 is TGTGCCTGGAGTATCTCAGGGCGAAATTCACCCCTCCACTTT. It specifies CAWSISGRNSPLHF.

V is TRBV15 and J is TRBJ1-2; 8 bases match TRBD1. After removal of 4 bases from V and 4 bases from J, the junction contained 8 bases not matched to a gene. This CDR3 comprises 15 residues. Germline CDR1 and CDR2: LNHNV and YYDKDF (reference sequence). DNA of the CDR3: TGTGCCACCAGCAAAACCGGGACAGGAACCTATGGCTACACCTTC. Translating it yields CATSKTGTGTYGYTF.

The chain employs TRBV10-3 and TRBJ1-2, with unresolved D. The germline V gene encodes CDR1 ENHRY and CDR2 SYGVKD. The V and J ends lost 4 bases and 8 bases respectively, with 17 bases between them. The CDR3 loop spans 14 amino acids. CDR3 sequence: CAISGGIPPSGYTF. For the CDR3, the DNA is TGTGCCATCAGTGGAGGAATACCCCCCAGCGGCTACACCTTC.

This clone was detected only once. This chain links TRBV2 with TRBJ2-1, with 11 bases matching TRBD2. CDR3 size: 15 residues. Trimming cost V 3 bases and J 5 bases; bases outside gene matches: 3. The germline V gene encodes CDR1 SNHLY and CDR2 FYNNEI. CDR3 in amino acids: CASSDPTSGNNEQFF. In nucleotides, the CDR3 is TGTGCCAGCAGTGATCCGACTAGCGGGAACAATGAGCAGTTCTTC.

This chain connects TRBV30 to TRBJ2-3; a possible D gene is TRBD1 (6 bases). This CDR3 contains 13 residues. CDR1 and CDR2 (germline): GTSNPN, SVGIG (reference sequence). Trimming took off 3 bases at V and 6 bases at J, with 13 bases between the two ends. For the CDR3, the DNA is TGTGCCTGGAGGGGCAACAGGGCCGATACGCAGTATTTT. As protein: CAWRGNRADTQYF.

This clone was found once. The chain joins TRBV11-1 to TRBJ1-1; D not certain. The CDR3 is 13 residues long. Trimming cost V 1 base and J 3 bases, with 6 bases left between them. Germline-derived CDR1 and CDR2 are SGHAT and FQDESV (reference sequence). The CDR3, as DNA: TGTGCCAGCAGCTTAGAGAGGGACACTGAAGCTTTCTTT. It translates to CASSLERDTEAFF. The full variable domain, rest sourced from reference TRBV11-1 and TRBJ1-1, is EAEVAQSPRYKITEKSQAVAFWCDPISGHATLYWYRQILGQGPELLVQFQDESVVDDSQLPKDRFSAERLKGVDSTLKIQPAELGDSAMYLCASSLERDTEAFFGQGTRLTVV.

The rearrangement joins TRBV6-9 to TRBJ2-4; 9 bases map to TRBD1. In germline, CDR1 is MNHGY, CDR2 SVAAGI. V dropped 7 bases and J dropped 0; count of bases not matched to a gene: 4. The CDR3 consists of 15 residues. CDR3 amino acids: CASIGTGSAKNIQYF. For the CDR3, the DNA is TGTGCCAGCATTGGGACAGGGTCAGCCAAAAACATTCAGTACTTC.

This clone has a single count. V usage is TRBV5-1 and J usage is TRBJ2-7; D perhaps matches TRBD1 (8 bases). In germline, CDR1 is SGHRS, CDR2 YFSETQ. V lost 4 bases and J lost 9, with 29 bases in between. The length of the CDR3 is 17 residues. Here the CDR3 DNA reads TGCGCCAGCAGCCCGGACAGGGCCAGGCGGGCGGGAGTAGCGCAGTACTTC. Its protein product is CASSPDRARRAGVAQYF.

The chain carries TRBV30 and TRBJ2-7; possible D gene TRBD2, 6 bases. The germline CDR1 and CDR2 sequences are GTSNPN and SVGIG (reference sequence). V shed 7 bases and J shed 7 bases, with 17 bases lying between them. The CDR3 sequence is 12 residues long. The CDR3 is CASRRGGLEQYF. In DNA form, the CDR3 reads TGTGCCTCCCGGCGGGGCGGTCTGGAGCAGTACTTC.

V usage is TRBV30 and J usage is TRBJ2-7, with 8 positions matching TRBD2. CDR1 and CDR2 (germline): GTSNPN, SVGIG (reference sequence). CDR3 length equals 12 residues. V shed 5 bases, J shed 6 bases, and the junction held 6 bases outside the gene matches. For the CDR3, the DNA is TGTGCCTGGGACCTCGGGGGGGCCGAGCAGTACTTC. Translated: CAWDLGGAEQYF.

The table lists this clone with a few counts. In DNA form, the CDR3 reads TGTGCCAGCAGCCCCAGATGGGGGGCCGGAGGAGAGACCCAGTACTTC. Residues: CASSPRWGAGGETQYF. The chain has TRBV2 and TRBJ2-5; possibly TRBD1 or TRBD2 for D (6 bases each). CDR1 SNHLY and CDR2 FYNNEI come from the germline V gene. This CDR3 has 16 residues. V was pared by 6 bases and J by 4 bases, with 21 bases between.

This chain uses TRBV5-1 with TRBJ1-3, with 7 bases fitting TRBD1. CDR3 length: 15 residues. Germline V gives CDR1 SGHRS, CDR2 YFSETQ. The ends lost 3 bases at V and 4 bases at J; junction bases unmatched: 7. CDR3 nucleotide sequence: TGCGCCAGCAGCTCGCCTCAGGGGGAAGGAAACACCATATATTTT. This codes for CASSSPQGEGNTIYF.

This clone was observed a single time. This CDR3 is CASSLKTGAYEQYF. CDR3 nucleotides: TGTGCCAGCAGCTTAAAGACAGGGGCCTACGAGCAGTACTTC. The gene calls are TRBV5-4 and TRBJ2-7; 8 positions agree with TRBD1. Trimming cost V 2 bases and J 2 bases; bases outside gene matches: 3. The CDR3 length is 14 residues. Per germline, CDR1 SGHNT and CDR2 YYREEE (reference sequence). Looking up the rest from reference TRBV5-4 and TRBJ2-7 gives the full variable domain: ETGVTQSPTHLIKTRGQQVTLRCSSQSGHNTVSWYQQALGQGPQFIFQYYREEENGRGNFPPRFSGLQFPNYSSELNVNALELDDSALYLCASSLKTGAYEQYFGPGTRLTVT.

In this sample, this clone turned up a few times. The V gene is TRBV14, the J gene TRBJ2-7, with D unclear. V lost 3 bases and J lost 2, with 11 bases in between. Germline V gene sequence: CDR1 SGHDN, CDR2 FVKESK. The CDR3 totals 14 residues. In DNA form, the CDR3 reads TGTGCCAGCAGCCATAGAGGTTCGGCCTACGAGCAGTACTTC. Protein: CASSHRGSAYEQYF.

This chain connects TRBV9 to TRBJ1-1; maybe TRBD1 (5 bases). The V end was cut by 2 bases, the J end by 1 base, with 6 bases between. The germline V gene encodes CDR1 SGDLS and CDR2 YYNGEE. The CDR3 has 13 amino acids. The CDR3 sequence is CASSVRANTEAFF. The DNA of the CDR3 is TGTGCCAGCAGCGTCAGGGCGAACACTGAAGCTTTCTTT. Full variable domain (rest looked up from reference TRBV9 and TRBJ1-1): DSGVTQTPKHLITATGQRVTLRCSPRSGDLSVYWYQQSLDQGLQFLIQYYNGEERAKGNILERFSAQQFPDLHSELNLSSLELGDSALYFCASSVRANTEAFFGQGTRLTVV.

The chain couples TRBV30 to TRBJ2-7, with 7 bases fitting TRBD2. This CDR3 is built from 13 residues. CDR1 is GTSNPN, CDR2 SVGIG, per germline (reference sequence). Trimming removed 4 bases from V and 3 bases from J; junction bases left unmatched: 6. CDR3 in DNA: TGTGCCTGGAACCCAGGGAGGGACTACGAGCAGTACTTC. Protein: CAWNPGRDYEQYF.

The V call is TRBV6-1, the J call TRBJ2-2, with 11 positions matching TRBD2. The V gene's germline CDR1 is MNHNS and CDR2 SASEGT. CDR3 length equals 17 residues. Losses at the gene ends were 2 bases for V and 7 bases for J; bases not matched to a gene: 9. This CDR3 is CASSEFLAGGPGGELFF. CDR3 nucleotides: TGTGCCAGCAGTGAATTCTTAGCGGGGGGGCCTGGCGGGGAGCTGTTTTTT.

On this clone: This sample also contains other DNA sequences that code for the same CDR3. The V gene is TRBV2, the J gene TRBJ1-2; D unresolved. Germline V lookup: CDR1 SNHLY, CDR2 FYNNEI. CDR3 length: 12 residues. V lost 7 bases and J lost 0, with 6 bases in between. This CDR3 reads CASNPANYGYTF. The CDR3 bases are TGTGCCAGCAACCCAGCTAACTATGGCTACACCTTC.

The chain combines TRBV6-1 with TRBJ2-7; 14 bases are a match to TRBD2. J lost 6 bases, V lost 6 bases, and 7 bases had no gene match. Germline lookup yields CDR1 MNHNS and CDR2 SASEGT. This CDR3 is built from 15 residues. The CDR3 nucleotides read TGTGCCAGCAGCCCCACCGGACTAGCGGGAGGCGAGCAGTACTTC. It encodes CASSPTGLAGGEQYF.

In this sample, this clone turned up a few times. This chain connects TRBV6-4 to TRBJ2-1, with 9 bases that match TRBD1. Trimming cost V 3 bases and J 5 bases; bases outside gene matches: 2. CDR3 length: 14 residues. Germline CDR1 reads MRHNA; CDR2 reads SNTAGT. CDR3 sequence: CASSEGTGHNEQFF. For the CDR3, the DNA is TGTGCCAGCAGTGAGGGGACAGGGCACAATGAGCAGTTCTTC.

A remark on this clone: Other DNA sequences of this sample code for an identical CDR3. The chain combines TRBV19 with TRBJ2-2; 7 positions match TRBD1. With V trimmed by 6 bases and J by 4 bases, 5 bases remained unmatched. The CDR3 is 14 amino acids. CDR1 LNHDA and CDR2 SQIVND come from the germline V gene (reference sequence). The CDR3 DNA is TGTGCCAGTAGCAGACAGGGTACCACCGGGGAGCTGTTTTTT. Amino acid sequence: CASSRQGTTGELFF.

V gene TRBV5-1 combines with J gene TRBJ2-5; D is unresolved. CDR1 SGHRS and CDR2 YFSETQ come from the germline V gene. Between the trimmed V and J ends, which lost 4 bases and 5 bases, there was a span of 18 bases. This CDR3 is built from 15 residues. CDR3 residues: CASSALVDTKETQYF. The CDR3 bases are TGCGCCAGCAGCGCGCTCGTAGATACTAAGGAGACCCAGTACTTC.

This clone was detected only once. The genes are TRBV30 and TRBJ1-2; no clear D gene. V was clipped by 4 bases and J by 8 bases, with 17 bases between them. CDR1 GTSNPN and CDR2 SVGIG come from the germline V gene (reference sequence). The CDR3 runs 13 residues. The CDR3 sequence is CAWNRQRESGYTF. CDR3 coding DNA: TGTGCCTGGAACCGGCAGCGGGAATCGGGCTACACCTTC.

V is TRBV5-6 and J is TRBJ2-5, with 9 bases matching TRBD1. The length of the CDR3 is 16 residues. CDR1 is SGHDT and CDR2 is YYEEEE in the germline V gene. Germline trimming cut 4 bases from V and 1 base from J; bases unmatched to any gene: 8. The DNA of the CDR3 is TGTGCCAGCAGCCTGACGACAGGGGGTTTCCAAGAGACCCAGTACTTC. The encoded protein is CASSLTTGGFQETQYF.

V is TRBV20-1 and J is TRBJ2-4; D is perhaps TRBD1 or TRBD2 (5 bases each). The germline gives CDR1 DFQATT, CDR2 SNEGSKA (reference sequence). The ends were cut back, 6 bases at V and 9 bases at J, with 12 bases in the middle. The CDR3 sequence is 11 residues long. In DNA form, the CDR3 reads TGCAGTGCCCAGGGACCGAGCATTCAGTACTTC. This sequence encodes CSAQGPSIQYF.

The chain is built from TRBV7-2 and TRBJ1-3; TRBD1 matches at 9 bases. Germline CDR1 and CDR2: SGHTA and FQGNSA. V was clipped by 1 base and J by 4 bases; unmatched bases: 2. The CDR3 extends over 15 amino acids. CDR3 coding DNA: TGTGCCAGCAGCTTAGACGGACAGGGGGGAAACACCATATATTTT. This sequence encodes CASSLDGQGGNTIYF.